These T cell receptor beta chains were read from a single sample in a study of T cell repertoires in cytomegalovirus infection. From the reads, TCRdb called clonotypes with MiXCR, one entry per CDR3 protein. Among about half a million distinct CDR3 sequences, about 39% were seen once, and the ten largest hold about 39%. These receptors have no known antigen. The sequencing used cultured PBMCs, collected from culture after CMV antigen stimulation. The receptor source for this set is a human donor in good health (CMV status not recorded). Some clones in this sample may be carry-over from other donors' samples. Each CDR3 is given with its conserved first and last residue. The D gene is left open where the match is weak. A row's size may be missing; if present it is once, few, many or a size class.

d_call: -
cdr3_length: 20
clone_size: few
v_call: TRBV7-6
j_call: TRBJ2-7
cdr3_nt: TGTGCCAGCAGCTTAGGCCACTTCCCCGACCCCCTAGGAGTCTACTACGAGCAGTACTTC
cdr3_aa: CASSLGHFPDPLGVYYEQYF

d_call: -
cdr3_length: 14
clone_size: -
v_call: TRBV6-1
j_call: TRBJ2-7
cdr3_nt: TGTGCCAGCAGTGAAGGGAGAACCCCCTACGAGCAGTACTTC
cdr3_aa: CASSEGRTPYEQYF

d_call: TRBD2
cdr3_length: 20
clone_size: -
v_call: TRBV6-2/TRBV6-3
j_call: TRBJ2-2
cdr3_nt: TGTGCCACCAGAGAGGGAGGGTGGTCCAAGTTCGGGGTCGCCACCGGGGAGCTGTTTTTT
cdr3_aa: CATREGGWSKFGVATGELFF

d_call: -
cdr3_length: 14
clone_size: -
v_call: TRBV7-2
j_call: TRBJ2-6
cdr3_nt: TGTGCCAGCAGCTTAGGCACTGGGGCCAACGTCCTGACTTTC
cdr3_aa: CASSLGTGANVLTF

d_call: TRBD2
cdr3_length: 15
clone_size: -
v_call: TRBV7-2
j_call: TRBJ2-1
cdr3_nt: TGTGCCAGCAGCTTATCGGCTAGCGGATACAATGAGCAGTTCTTC
cdr3_aa: CASSLSASGYNEQFF

d_call: -
cdr3_length: 14
clone_size: few
v_call: TRBV7-2
j_call: TRBJ2-2
cdr3_nt: TGTGCCAGCTGCCCCTTTCCCTCGCCCGGGGAGCTGTTTTTT
cdr3_aa: CASCPFPSPGELFF

d_call: -
cdr3_length: 14
clone_size: few
v_call: TRBV7-2
j_call: TRBJ2-1
cdr3_nt: TGTGCCAGCAGCCCACTGGCGTCCTCCAATGAGCAGTTCTTC
cdr3_aa: CASSPLASSNEQFF

d_call: TRBD1
cdr3_length: 17
clone_size: once
v_call: TRBV11-2
j_call: TRBJ2-7
cdr3_nt: TGTGCCAGCAGCCCTATAGGGAGACAGGGGTCCCCCTACGAGCAGTACTTC
cdr3_aa: CASSPIGRQGSPYEQYF

d_call: TRBD1
cdr3_length: 14
clone_size: few
v_call: TRBV7-2
j_call: TRBJ1-4
cdr3_nt: TGTGCCAGCAGCTTAGCGGGACAGCATGAAAAACTGTTTTTT
cdr3_aa: CASSLAGQHEKLFF

d_call: TRBD2
cdr3_length: 18
clone_size: -
v_call: TRBV4-2
j_call: TRBJ2-3
cdr3_nt: TGTGCCAGCAGCCAAGTACGGGGGGGATCCCAAACTAGAGATACGCAGTATTTT
cdr3_aa: CASSQVRGGSQTRDTQYF

d_call: TRBD1
cdr3_length: 17
clone_size: once
v_call: TRBV7-2
j_call: TRBJ2-7
cdr3_nt: TGTGCCAGCAGCTTAACCCCTGGACAGGTATCAAACTACGAGCAGTACTTC
cdr3_aa: CASSLTPGQVSNYEQYF

d_call: -
cdr3_length: 12
clone_size: -
v_call: TRBV12-3/TRBV12-4
j_call: TRBJ2-1
cdr3_nt: TGTGCCAGCACGACCTGGTCCAATGAGCAGTTCTTC
cdr3_aa: CASTTWSNEQFF

d_call: -
cdr3_length: 13
clone_size: -
v_call: TRBV12-3/TRBV12-4
j_call: TRBJ2-4
cdr3_nt: TGTGCCAGCAGACAGGACGGGGAAAACATTCAGTACTTC
cdr3_aa: CASRQDGENIQYF

d_call: TRBD2
cdr3_length: 22
clone_size: -
v_call: TRBV4-1
j_call: TRBJ2-3
cdr3_nt: TGCGCCAGCAGCCAAGTGAGAACTCAGCGGGAGTGGGCCCCAGGCGAGGCAGATACGCAGTATTTT
cdr3_aa: CASSQVRTQREWAPGEADTQYF

d_call: TRBD2
cdr3_length: 16
clone_size: -
v_call: TRBV24-1
j_call: TRBJ2-5
cdr3_nt: TGTGCCACCAGTGACCACCGGGGAGGGGACCAAGAGACCCAGTACTTC
cdr3_aa: CATSDHRGGDQETQYF

d_call: TRBD1
cdr3_length: 20
clone_size: few
v_call: TRBV11-2
j_call: TRBJ2-4
cdr3_nt: TGTGCCAGCAGCTTATTTAACGAGGACAGGCCATTTGGAGCCAAAAACATTCAGTACTTC
cdr3_aa: CASSLFNEDRPFGAKNIQYF